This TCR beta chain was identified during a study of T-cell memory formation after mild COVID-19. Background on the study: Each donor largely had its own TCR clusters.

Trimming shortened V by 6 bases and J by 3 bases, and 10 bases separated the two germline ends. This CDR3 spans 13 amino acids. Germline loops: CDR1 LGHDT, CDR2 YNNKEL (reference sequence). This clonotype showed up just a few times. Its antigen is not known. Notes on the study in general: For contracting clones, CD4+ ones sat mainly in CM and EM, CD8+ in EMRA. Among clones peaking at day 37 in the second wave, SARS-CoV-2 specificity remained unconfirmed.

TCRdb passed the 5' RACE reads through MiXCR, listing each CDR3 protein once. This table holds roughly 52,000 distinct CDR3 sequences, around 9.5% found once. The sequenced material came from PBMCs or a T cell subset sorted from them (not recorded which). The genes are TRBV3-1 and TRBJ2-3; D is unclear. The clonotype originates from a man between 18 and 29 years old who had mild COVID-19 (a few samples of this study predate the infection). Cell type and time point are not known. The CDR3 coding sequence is TGTGCCAGCAGTTTCATCGGAACAGATACGCAGTATTTT. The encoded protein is CASSFIGTDTQYF.